These 12 T cell receptor beta chains originate from one sample sequenced in a study of cytomegalovirus exposure and HLA in healthy donors. PCR involved 60 Vbeta and 13 Jbeta primers. The protocol was immunoSEQ multiplex PCR, while the TCRdb copy is restricted to in-frame clones and leaves out a portion. The sample includes 100,000 to 150,000 clones, more than 75% of them seen just once. Sample: PBMCs. The source of these receptors is a man aged 30 to 45 in good health and CMV-seropositive.

This chain joins TRBV7-9 and TRBJ1-2; D gene uncertain. Germline CDR1 SEHNR, CDR2 FQNEAQ (reference sequence). The CDR3 contains 17 residues. The V gene lost 5 bases and the J gene lost 1 base, with 20 bases spanning the gap. In DNA, the CDR3 is TGTGCCAGCAGCCTTCCGGGTTCGGAGAGTTATAACTATGGCTACACCTTC. This sequence encodes CASSLPGSESYNYGYTF.

The chain recombines TRBV5-1 with TRBJ2-1; TRBD2 matches 12 bases. V dropped 3 bases and J dropped 9; count of bases not matched to a gene: 7. The CDR3 spans 15 residues. CDR1 SGHRS and CDR2 YFSETQ come from the germline V gene. The chain's CDR3 is CASSSTSGRNGEQFF. CDR3 sequence (DNA): TGCGCCAGCAGCTCCACTAGCGGGAGGAACGGTGAGCAGTTCTTC. Full variable domain (rest looked up from reference TRBV5-1 and TRBJ2-1): KAGVTQTPRYLIKTRGQQVTLSCSPISGHRSVSWYQQTPGQGLQFLFEYFSETQRNKGNFPGRFSGRQFSNSRSEMNVSTLELGDSALYLCASSSTSGRNGEQFFGPGTRLTVL.

The genes are TRBV18 and TRBJ2-7, with D perhaps TRBD1 (6 bases). Trimming removed 6 bases at V and 4 bases at J, with 19 bases between. CDR3 length equals 15 residues. Germline V gene data show CDR1 as KGHSH and CDR2 as LQKENI. In DNA form, the CDR3 reads TGTGCCAGCTCCACCGGGACAACCAAGCTATACGAGCAGTACTTC. Amino acid sequence: CASSTGTTKLYEQYF.

This chain joins TRBV23-1 and TRBJ2-3; possibly TRBD2 for D (5 bases). TRBV23-1 is noted as an ORF with a role that remains uncertain. The germline V and J ends were trimmed by 0 bases and 1 base, with 17 bases remaining between them. The CDR3 is made up of 18 amino acids. This chain's CDR3 is CASSQSTTRHERTDTQYF. CDR3 coding DNA: TGCGCCAGCAGTCAATCGACTACGCGGCACGAACGCACAGATACGCAGTATTTT.

In this sample, this clone turned up once. This chain uses TRBV9 with TRBJ2-7; 8 bases match TRBD1. The germline gives CDR1 SGDLS, CDR2 YYNGEE. V dropped 4 bases and J dropped 2; count of bases not matched to a gene: 5. The CDR3 has 14 residues. The CDR3: CASSIGQGAYEQYF. In nucleotides, the CDR3 is TGTGCCAGCAGCATCGGACAGGGAGCCTACGAGCAGTACTTC.

CDR3 amino acids: CASSLRAGGSYEQYF. DNA of the CDR3: TGTGCCAGCAGTTTACGGGCGGGAGGTTCCTACGAGCAGTACTTC. J is TRBJ2-7 and V is TRBV28, with 8 bases aligning to TRBD2. The CDR3 has 15 amino acids. Per germline, CDR1 MDHEN and CDR2 SYDVKM. V dropped 2 bases and J dropped 1; count of bases not matched to a gene: 4. Full variable domain (remainder filled in from reference TRBV28 and TRBJ2-7): DVKVTQSSRYLVKRTGEKVFLECVQDMDHENMFWYRQDPGLGLRLIYFSYDVKMKEKGDIPEGYSVSREKKERFSLILESASTNQTSMYLCASSLRAGGSYEQYFGPGTRLTVT.

The gene calls are TRBV6-5 and TRBJ1-2; 8 bases align to TRBD1. The length of the CDR3 is 13 residues. Germline CDR1 is MNHEY and CDR2 is SVGAGI. After removal of 5 bases from V and 4 bases from J, the junction contained 3 bases not matched to a gene. The CDR3 coding sequence is TGTGCCAGCAGTGGAGGACAGGGCTATGGCTACACCTTC. Translated: CASSGGQGYGYTF.

V and J are TRBV21-1 and TRBJ2-7; TRBD2 was called by the table and not checked on the DNA. TRBV21-1 is tagged as a pseudogene. CDR3 length: 15 amino acids. This chain's CDR3 is CASSSLRGLVYEQYF. The DNA of the CDR3 is TGTGCCAGCAGCAGCCTACGGGGTTTGGTCTACGAGCAGTACTTC.

The CDR3 loop reads CAISDGLGSYEQYF. Here the CDR3 DNA reads TGTGCCATCAGTGACGGACTAGGCAGCTACGAGCAGTACTTC. The chain carries TRBV10-3 and TRBJ2-7, with 7 bases matching TRBD2. The germline gives CDR1 ENHRY, CDR2 SYGVKD. This CDR3 is built from 14 residues. With 3 bases clipped from V and 3 bases from J, the junction kept 5 bases outside the gene matches.

V usage is TRBV19 and J usage is TRBJ1-2; a weak D match, TRBD1 (5 bases). Germline loops: CDR1 LNHDA, CDR2 SQIVND (reference sequence). There are 15 residues in the CDR3. V was shortened by 7 bases and J by 4 bases, with 19 bases between the two germline ends. The CDR3 sequence: CASTPGQGLSYGYTF. CDR3 coding DNA: TGTGCCAGTACCCCCGGGCAGGGATTGTCCTATGGCTACACCTTC.

The chain's CDR3 is CASSLGGSINEQFF. CDR3 DNA: TGCGCCAGCAGCTTGGGCGGGAGTATTAATGAGCAGTTCTTC. The rearrangement joins TRBV5-1 to TRBJ2-1, with 7 bases that match TRBD2. V dropped 0 bases and J dropped 7; count of bases not matched to a gene: 4. The CDR3 sequence is 14 residues long. The V gene's germline CDR1 is SGHRS and CDR2 YFSETQ.

The chain employs TRBV19 and TRBJ2-7, with a tentative D call TRBD2 (6 bases). V lost 7 bases to trimming and J lost 3 bases, with 16 bases between them. The CDR3 spans 14 residues. Germline CDR1 and CDR2: LNHDA and SQIVND (reference sequence). Here the CDR3 reads CASKEEGFSYEQYF. The CDR3 coding sequence is TGTGCCAGTAAGGAGGAGGGTTTCAGCTACGAGCAGTACTTC. The variable domain in full, completed from reference TRBV19 and TRBJ2-7, reads DGGITQSPKYLFRKEGQNVTLSCEQNLNHDAMYWYRQDPGQGLRLIYYSQIVNDFQKGDIAEGYSVSREKKESFPLTVTSAQKNPTAFYLCASKEEGFSYEQYFGPGTRLTVT.